This T cell receptor (beta chain) was obtained from a study of blood T cell repertoires in COVID-19. The overall study: The United States, Italy and Spain supplied acute and convalescent COVID-19 samples. T cells, B-cell-depleted T cells, or PBMCs supplied cDNA or gDNA.

In the study's own analysis: Using reference gene primer amplification, nucleated cell counts were estimated. TCRdb's table, derived via immunoSEQ multiplex PCR, lists solely in-frame clones and lacks some. The DNA was the basis for D and trimming; V, J and clone size are from that table. The data contain 250,000 to 300,000 clones, over 65% of them singletons. The V gene lost 7 bases and the J gene lost 9 bases, with 23 bases spanning the gap. Germline-derived CDR1 and CDR2 are SGHNT and YYREEE (reference sequence). The CDR3 is 15 amino acids. The chain links TRBV5-4 to TRBJ2-1; TRBD2 might be the D (5 bases). This clonotype was obtained from a man aged 55 to 69 who had recovered from COVID-19. Sample: peripheral blood. The CDR3 coding sequence is TGTGCCAGCGGCTCTGGGAGCCTCATGGTCGGTGAGCAGTTCTTC. Its translation: CASGSGSLMVGEQFF.